The sequence of this TCR beta chain was determined in a study of blood T cell repertoires in COVID-19. At the level of the study: In each case, the material was cDNA or gDNA derived from T cells, B-cell-depleted T cells, or PBMCs.

Seattle patients were enrolled while actively infected and followed longitudinally. Authors' processing steps: Estimates of nucleated cell counts were drawn from the amplification of reference gene primers. Only in-frame clones appear in the TCRdb table, and some are missing; sequencing was by immunoSEQ multiplex PCR. V and J calls and clone size follow that table, whereas D and trimming were derived from the DNA. The sample includes about 160,000 clones, 70% to 90% seen only once; the top ten take around 8%. The CDR3 sequence is 14 residues long. V was shortened by 5 bases and J by 2 bases, with 15 bases between the two germline ends. Germline CDR1 reads SQVTM; CDR2 reads ANQGSEA.

The sequenced material came from peripheral blood. The TCR originated in a woman aged 55-69 years with COVID-19, enrolled during active disease. The rearrangement joins TRBV29-1 to TRBJ1-1; perhaps TRBD1 as D (6 bases). The CDR3 sequence is CSVLPTGPNTEAFF. The DNA of the CDR3 is TGCAGCGTTTTACCCACAGGGCCCAACACTGAAGCTTTCTTT.